This T cell receptor (beta chain) came from a study of Graves' ophthalmopathy and Graves' hyperthyroidism (dated by TCRdb to between 2018 and 2020). Turning to the overall study: Hyperthyroidism was considered stable if no progression to ophthalmopathy occurred within 18 months of follow-up. The study used signatures of the TCR beta repertoire to tell Graves' ophthalmopathy apart from Graves' hyperthyroidism and to predict which patients would progress to ophthalmopathy. In roughly six hyperthyroidism patients, the T-cell repertoires found in thyroid tissue were compared with those found in blood. The independent validation cohort included approximately 19 hyperthyroidism patients plus 17 patients who later progressed from hyperthyroidism to ophthalmopathy. Following sampling, methimazole starting at 30 mg daily was administered to hyperthyroidism patients, and high-dose intravenous methylprednisolone was administered to ophthalmopathy patients. In total, around 130 blood samples were TCR-sequenced: approximately 40 ophthalmopathy, 80 or so hyperthyroidism and around 17 hyperthyroidism-to-ophthalmopathy patients. A discovery set of 90 to 100 patients (about 45 ophthalmopathy, approximately 58 stable hyperthyroidism) was enrolled to explore V-J signatures distinguishing ophthalmopathy from hyperthyroidism.

There are a few counts of this clonotype. Its recognized antigen is unknown. No qualities accompany the bases; no much larger clone lies one base away. On the study overall, not on this receptor specifically: In validation, the model predicted ophthalmopathy progression with 70.59% sensitivity and approximately 78% specificity; some 13 predicted patients were CT-confirmed with GO in a median of approximately 6.5 months. Ophthalmopathy was separated from stable hyperthyroidism by the 13-signature model with more than 85% sensitivity and about 81% specificity in cross-validation and with 80%/75% in the test set. Among expanded thyroid clonotypes with frequency above 0.001, most also showed up in blood, which suggests that blood repertoires may reflect the thyroid immune response. Sample size was not predetermined statistically, and investigators were not blinded to group allocation.

TCR beta CDR3 regions were amplified from RNA transcripts for repertoire sequencing. HTBI primers and the Qiagen OneStep RT-PCR kit were used in a first-round RT-PCR, which was followed by a second-round multiplex PCR, size selection and purification. The libraries underwent paired-end sequencing with 100 bp reads on an Illumina HiSeq2000. The authors' pipeline ran thus. SOAPnuke was used to process the reads, removing any read that contained adapters or uncalled bases, had a mean Phred below 15, or lacked an exact match to the constant primer or identifier. High-quality paired reads were merged with COPE v1.2.5. Each unique nucleotide sequence was treated as a clonotype, and MiTCR v1.1 was used to align the clonotypes to the IMGT TRB V, D and J references. Only V-J combinations with frequency above 0.0001 were analysed, covering around 99% of repertoires. A TCR clonal expansion and chaos score per V-J combination was defined as the ratio of F50 clonal expansion to chaos observed in the TCRdist matrix. Welch's t-statistics and random forest were used to reduce features to some 13 V-J combinations, which were fed into a naive Bayes classifier. Thyroid-blood repertoire similarity was quantified with the Morisita-Horn index. The public reads were quality trimmed at Q25 with fastp and then assembled into clones with MiXCR by TCRdb, keeping productive beta chains. Entries are consolidated by CDR3 protein sequence, retaining the most common genes and DNA. TCRdb's processing, not the study's, gives the V and J calls here. The sample has over a million distinct CDR3 sequences on record, approximately 35% of them singletons. The ten biggest clones cover over 8.5% of the sample.

V is shortened by 5 bases, J by 3 bases, and the region joining them spans 14 bases. CDR1 and CDR2, per the germline V gene, are SGHAT and FQNNGV. The CDR3, cysteine through phenylalanine, is 14 amino acids long. CDR3 DNA is the only sequence kept; it has 42 bases, read in frame from the first base. Patients with hyperthyroidism were aged 18 to 65 years, had been newly diagnosed, and had a disease duration of less than 2 months. Patients with other autoimmune diseases, uncontrolled infections, pregnancy or lactation were excluded. Diagnosis relied on clinical symptoms, serum thyroxine, TRAb, thyroid ultrasound and orbital computed tomography. Total RNA was extracted with Trizol reagent and quality-checked on an Agilent 2100 Bioanalyzer.

The TCR sequence derives from an adult man with Graves' hyperthyroidism. The V and J genes are TRBV11-2 and TRBJ2-7; the D gene cannot be named for sure. Specimen: peripheral blood or thyroid tissue (not recorded which). For the CDR3, the sequence is CASSPPLRNYEQYF. The DNA sequence reads TGTGCCAGCAGCCCACCGTTGCGAAACTACGAGCAGTACTTC.